Detailed here is one TCR beta chain. As yet, its antigen is unknown. Germline CDR1 reads SGHRS; CDR2 reads YFSETQ. V lost 6 bases and J lost 6, with 11 bases in between. The CDR3 sequence is 12 residues long. This entry is derived from a study of blood T cells in healthy people across ages. Primed by a sample-barcoded 5' primer and a J-beta primer mix, a second PCR proceeded for about 6 to 11 cycles. All cDNA molecules were each tagged by a template-switch adaptor with 12 random nucleotides. TCRdb processed the 5' RACE reads anew with MiXCR; each CDR3 protein has one entry. Among 1.5 million to 2 million distinct CDR3 sequences listed, 49% were seen once. Regarding the study as a whole: Older individuals had lower TCR beta diversity per million T cells (the decline was roughly linear). Estimates based on one million T cells were treated as lower bounds.

The V call is TRBV5-1, the J call TRBJ2-3; the D gene is possibly TRBD1 (6 bases). This receptor was taken from a woman in her 40s in good health. Sequenced input: blood. DNA for the CDR3: TGCGCCAGCATCTCAGGGGTGGATACGCAGTATTTT. Residues: CASISGVDTQYF. Full variable domain (remainder filled in from reference TRBV5-1 and TRBJ2-3): KAGVTQTPRYLIKTRGQQVTLSCSPISGHRSVSWYQQTPGQGLQFLFEYFSETQRNKGNFPGRFSGRQFSNSRSEMNVSTLELGDSALYLCASISGVDTQYFGPGTRLTVL.